This T cell receptor beta chain was recovered during a study of a mutant IDH1 vaccine in newly diagnosed glioma. General study findings and limits: Immune responses induced by vaccination arose in 93.3% of the patients.

Clones were read by immunoSEQ multiplex PCR, and TCRdb kept only the in-frame ones, dropping some. The sample includes under 40,000 clones, around 80% of them seen just once. V lost 1 base and J 2 bases, leaving 10 bases between the germline ends. From germline, CDR1 is SGHRS and CDR2 YFSETQ. This CDR3 is 14 amino acids long. Sample time point: week 11, during vaccination. It was 300 ug of mutant IDH1 20-mer peptide that made up each vaccine dose, given with topical imiquimod. Comment on this clone: Its antigen is unknown.

The origin of this receptor is a man aged 25 to 40 with glioma. Material: PBMCs, obtained from a glioma patient whose treatment included an IDH1 peptide vaccine. The chain joins TRBV5-1 to TRBJ2-7; a possible D gene is TRBD1 (5 bases). The CDR3 DNA reads TGCGCCAGCAGCTTGTCCCAGGGTCCCTACGAGCAGTACTTC. Translated: CASSLSQGPYEQYF.